This T cell receptor (beta chain) was retrieved from a study of spatial heterogeneity in lung cancer. V shed 6 bases and J shed 0 bases, with 14 bases lying between them. Germline V gives CDR1 MNHEY, CDR2 SVGAGI. The CDR3 consists of 15 residues. The time point was: sample taken at primary tumor resection. Unsorted whole RNA of tumor, nontumor lung or frozen PBMC was sequenced. This clonotype was seen many times. The study tagged each TCR cDNA molecule with a unique molecular identifier. MiXCR, applied by TCRdb to the 5' RACE reads, yields one record per CDR3 protein. This table has about 42,000 distinct CDR3 sequences, about 6.7% appearing once.

The sample here was PBMCs, taken at surgery. This chain links TRBV6-5 with TRBJ1-1; D remains unclear. The clonotype comes from a female donor with early-stage non-small cell lung cancer. The CDR3 nucleotides read TGTGCCAGCAGGGGAGTAACGCCCATGAACACTGAAGCTTTCTTT. It specifies CASRGVTPMNTEAFF.